This T cell receptor (beta chain) originates from a study of blood T cell repertoires in COVID-19. Looking at the study overall: Nucleic acid was either cDNA or gDNA, and it came from T cells, B-cell-depleted T cells, or PBMCs.

V gave up 1 base and J gave up 8 bases, with 11 bases separating them. CDR3 length: 14 amino acids. CDR1 and CDR2 (germline): KGHSH, LQKENI. How the authors handled the data: Reference gene primer amplification yielded estimated nucleated cell counts. Some clones are missing from TCRdb's copy, which holds only in-frame ones; the method was immunoSEQ multiplex PCR. V, J and clone size were drawn from that table, and D and trimming were deduced from the DNA. There are 200,000 to 250,000 clones in the sample; 86% occur only once, and about 2.2% lies in the top ten. Sequenced material: peripheral blood. The source of this sequence is a woman aged 45-65 years with acute or convalescent COVID-19. The rearrangement joins TRBV18 to TRBJ1-4; D not resolved. The CDR3 here is CASSPQTVGEKLFF. The CDR3 coding sequence is TGTGCCAGCTCACCACAGACCGTCGGGGAAAAACTGTTTTTT.